Each of the 18 T cell receptor beta chains below was sequenced from the same sample in a study of T cells after yellow fever vaccination. TCRdb recomputed calls from the 5' RACE reads with MiXCR, one row per CDR3 protein. The table lists about 150,000 distinct CDR3 sequences, about 6.2% of them singletons. Source: CD4+ T cells sorted from PBMCs, taken on the day of the first yellow fever vaccination. The receptors come from a young man who received the YFV17D yellow fever vaccine.

The table lists this clonotype with a few counts. The V gene is TRBV7-2, the J gene TRBJ2-2; TRBD1 matches 11 bases. Germline assignment: CDR1 SGHTA and CDR2 FQGNSA. Trimming cost V 3 bases and J 5 bases; bases outside gene matches: 5. CDR3 size: 16 residues. The DNA of the CDR3 is TGTGCCAGCAGCTTCGTGGGACAGGGGGGAACCGGGGAGCTGTTTTTT. This gives the protein CASSFVGQGGTGELFF.

The chain carries TRBV3-1 and TRBJ2-1; 7 bases agree with TRBD2. The CDR3 has 13 residues. Trimming removed 6 bases from V and 6 bases from J; junction bases left unmatched: 5. Per germline, CDR1 LGHDT and CDR2 YNNKEL (reference sequence). CDR3 in amino acids: CASRLGGANEQFF. DNA of the CDR3: TGTGCCAGCAGATTGGGAGGGGCCAATGAGCAGTTCTTC.

This clonotype was seen many times. The chain carries TRBV20-1 and TRBJ2-4; D might be TRBD1 (6 bases). The CDR3 has 12 amino acids. From germline, CDR1 is DFQATT and CDR2 SNEGSKA (reference sequence). The germline V and J ends were trimmed by 6 bases and 5 bases, with 11 bases remaining between them. The CDR3 spells CSAHHRENIQYF. The CDR3 coding sequence is TGCAGTGCGCACCACAGGGAAAACATTCAGTACTTC.

This clonotype was detected only a few times. The chain employs TRBV20-1 and TRBJ1-1, with 10 bases fitting TRBD1. CDR1 and CDR2 from the germline V gene are DFQATT and SNEGSKA (reference sequence). Trimming took 3 bases from V and 0 from J; bases not matched to a gene: 10. CDR3 length equals 17 residues. This CDR3 is CSARAGRGQGLNTEAFF. CDR3 DNA sequence: TGCAGTGCTAGGGCTGGAAGGGGACAGGGGCTGAACACTGAAGCTTTCTTT.

The J gene is TRBJ2-1, the V gene TRBV5-5; a weak D match, TRBD2 (5 bases). The CDR3 is 13 amino acids. V lost 2 bases and J 7 bases, leaving 10 bases between the germline ends. The germline V gene has CDR1 SGHKS and CDR2 YYEKEE (reference sequence). Here the CDR3 reads CASSFQPGNEQFF. CDR3 coding DNA: TGTGCCAGCAGCTTTCAGCCGGGGAATGAGCAGTTCTTC.

The chain recombines TRBV7-6 with TRBJ2-5; 10 bases are a match to TRBD2. The CDR3 contains 16 residues. The germline gives CDR1 SGHVS, CDR2 FNYEAQ. Trimming at V came to 2 bases and at J to 5 bases, leaving 8 bases not matched to a gene. The CDR3 coding sequence is TGTGCCAGCAGCTTACTAGCGGGGGCCAAAAGGGAGACCCAGTACTTC. This gives the protein CASSLLAGAKRETQYF. Drawing the rest from reference TRBV7-6 and TRBJ2-5, the complete variable domain is GAGVSQSPRYKVTKRGQDVALRCDPISGHVSLYWYRQALGQGPEFLTYFNYEAQQDKSGLPNDRFSAERPEGSISTLTIQRTEQRDSAMYRCASSLLAGAKRETQYFGPGTRLLVL.

This clonotype was counted ten times or more. The J gene is TRBJ2-3, the V gene TRBV20-1; D gene unclear. The V gene lost 5 bases and the J gene lost 6 bases, with 6 bases spanning the gap. The V gene's germline CDR1 is DFQATT and CDR2 SNEGSKA (reference sequence). The CDR3 length is 10 residues. CDR3 nucleotide sequence: TGCAGTGCTCACGCGGATACGCAGTATTTT. Protein sequence: CSAHADTQYF.

There are many counts of this clonotype. The rearrangement links TRBV3-1 to TRBJ1-6; possible D gene TRBD1, 6 bases. Trimming pared 1 base from V and 3 bases from J, leaving 7 bases between. Germline V gene sequence: CDR1 LGHDT, CDR2 YNNKEL (reference sequence). The CDR3 length is 15 residues. The CDR3 loop reads CASSQGTDYNSPLHF. The DNA for the CDR3 is TGTGCCAGCAGCCAAGGGACAGACTATAATTCACCCCTCCACTTT. Full variable domain (outside the CDR3, taken from reference TRBV3-1 and TRBJ1-6): DTAVSQTPKYLVTQMGNDKSIKCEQNLGHDTMYWYKQDSKKFLKIMFSYNNKELIINETVPNRFSPKSPDKAHLNLHINSLELGDSAVYFCASSQGTDYNSPLHFGNGTRLTVT.

With regard to this clonotype: A junction boundary mismatches the germline segment, possibly from a read error. The chain employs TRBV3-1 and TRBJ2-4; 8 nucleotides align to TRBD2. From germline, CDR1 is LGHDT and CDR2 YNNKEL (reference sequence). This CDR3 is built from 19 residues. CDR3: CAISPPEIRGGLAKNIQYF. DNA for the CDR3: TGTGCCATCAGCCCCCCTGAAATCCGGGGGGGCCTGGCCAAAAACATTCAGTACTTC.

This clonotype occurred many times. The CDR3 loop is CASSHGLASYNEQFF. The CDR3 nucleotides read TGCGCCAGCAGCCACGGACTAGCGAGCTACAATGAGCAGTTCTTC. The J gene is TRBJ2-1, the V gene TRBV5-1; 9 nucleotides align to TRBD2. The V segment lost 4 bases and the J segment 3 bases; nucleotides outside the gene matches: 5. CDR1 and CDR2 from the germline V gene are SGHRS and YFSETQ. The CDR3 runs to 15 residues.

At least ten counts were recorded for this clonotype. The V gene is TRBV5-5, the J gene TRBJ1-2, with 11 bases matching TRBD1. Germline V gene lookup returns CDR1 SGHKS and CDR2 YYEKEE (reference sequence). Trimming took 4 bases from V and 3 from J; bases not matched to a gene: 2. The CDR3 has 14 residues. CDR3 DNA: TGTGCCAGCAGCCGGACAGGGGGCGACTATGGCTACACCTTC. Translating gives CASSRTGGDYGYTF.

This clonotype was seen ten or more times. The chain couples TRBV7-6 to TRBJ1-6, with a tentative D call TRBD1 (5 bases). Trimming stripped 0 bases from V and 10 bases from J, with 13 bases between. The germline V gene has CDR1 SGHVS and CDR2 FNYEAQ. This CDR3 has 15 residues. The CDR3 bases are TGTGCCAGCAGCTTAGCGGGGACCGCGAGATCACCCCTCCACTTT. It is translated as CASSLAGTARSPLHF.

This clonotype has at least ten counts. This rearrangement joins TRBV6-5 to TRBJ2-5, with D perhaps being TRBD1 or TRBD2 (6 bases each). CDR3 length equals 15 residues. Trimming removed 2 bases at V and 3 bases at J, with 13 bases between. The germline V gene has CDR1 MNHEY and CDR2 SVGAGI. CDR3 nucleotides: TGTGCCAGCAGTTACAGGGGGGCAGGGAAAGAGACCCAGTACTTC. Translated, it gives CASSYRGAGKETQYF.

This clonotype has only a few counts. V gene TRBV10-3 combines with J gene TRBJ2-4; D gene uncertain. The CDR3 totals 12 residues. Trimming removed 6 bases at V and 9 bases at J, with 12 bases between. In germline, CDR1 is ENHRY, CDR2 SYGVKD. The CDR3 DNA sequence: TGTGCCATCAGCCCCAGTGATACCATTCAGTACTTC. This encodes CAISPSDTIQYF.

The chain employs TRBV19 and TRBJ2-6; D gene unclear. Trimming removed 3 bases from V and 1 base from J, with 7 bases in between. There are 15 residues in the CDR3. Germline values: CDR1 LNHDA, CDR2 SQIVND (reference sequence). The DNA of the CDR3 is TGTGCCAGTAGTATCCCCCCTTCTGGGGCCAACGTCCTGACTTTC. Amino acids: CASSIPPSGANVLTF.

This clonotype was seen ten or more times. The chain employs TRBV6-1 and TRBJ2-4, with D uncertain. This CDR3 is built from 14 residues. V dropped 7 bases and J dropped 6 bases, with 16 bases sitting between them. CDR1 is MNHNS and CDR2 is SASEGT in the germline V gene. CDR3 in amino acids: CASKLKGTGNIQYF. In DNA form, the CDR3 reads TGTGCCAGCAAGTTGAAGGGAACTGGAAACATTCAGTACTTC.

This clonotype appeared many times. The chain has TRBV11-3 and TRBJ2-1; TRBD2 might be the D (5 bases). The CDR3 totals 14 residues. Trimming stripped 5 bases from V and 11 bases from J, with 19 bases between. CDR1 is SGHNT, CDR2 YENEEA, per germline. CDR3 DNA: TGTGCCAGCAGCCAGAGCCGACGAGGGCCCCAGCAGTTCTTC. Protein sequence: CASSQSRRGPQQFF.

This clonotype was observed a few times. This chain joins TRBV20-1 and TRBJ1-1; 8 bases are a match to TRBD1. This CDR3 spans 13 amino acids. Per the germline V gene, CDR1 is DFQATT and CDR2 is SNEGSKA (reference sequence). The J segment lost 6 bases and the V segment lost 1 base, leaving 4 bases of the junction unmatched. Here the CDR3 DNA reads TGCAGTGCTAGAGCCGGACAGGGCGCTGAAGCTTTCTTT. Residues: CSARAGQGAEAFF.